The next 10 T cell receptor beta chains were all read from a single sample in a study of T-cell reconstitution after alpha-beta-depleted transplantation in children. A TCRbeta library incorporating unique molecular identifiers was prepared. TCRdb fed the PCR reads into MiXCR, producing one record per CDR3 protein. The data contain 240,000 or so distinct CDR3 sequences, around 12% of them singletons. Sequenced here: PBMCs from the stem cell graft donor, sampled from the stem cell graft. All receptors derive from a human donor who donated a stem cell graft to a child with acute lymphoblastic leukemia.

At least ten counts were recorded for this clonotype. CDR3 DNA: TGCAGTGCTAGAGATCTTAGAGGACATCTCGCTGGCTACACCTTC. Amino acids: CSARDLRGHLAGYTF. The chain couples TRBV20-1 to TRBJ1-2; a possible D gene is TRBD1 (5 bases). Germline V gene lookup returns CDR1 DFQATT and CDR2 SNEGSKA (reference sequence). V was cut by 0 bases and J by 7 bases, with 18 bases left in between. The CDR3 is 15 amino acids.

This clonotype appeared many times. The chain carries TRBV28 and TRBJ2-7; 7 positions agree with TRBD1. V shed 6 bases and J 0 bases; nucleotides not matched to a gene: 14. The length of the CDR3 is 17 residues. Germline V gives CDR1 MDHEN, CDR2 SYDVKM. The CDR3 region has the DNA TGTGCCAGCAGACTCTTCTCCAGACAGGGTCCCTCCTACGAGCAGTACTTC. Its protein product is CASRLFSRQGPSYEQYF.

This clonotype was counted ten times or more. The chain combines TRBV12-3 or TRBV12-4 with TRBJ2-1, with 12 positions matching TRBD2. Unmatched junction bases numbered 2, after V lost 4 bases and J lost 10 bases. The CDR3 sequence is 13 residues long. CDR3 nucleotide sequence: TGTGCCAGCAGTTGGACTAGCGGGACCGAGCAGTTCTTC. This translates into CASSWTSGTEQFF.

The table lists this clonotype with many counts. Germline and junction disagree at one end, which may indicate a read error. The chain combines TRBV20-1 with TRBJ2-7; TRBD2 matches 7 bases. The CDR3 covers 12 residues. Germline assignment: CDR1 DFQATT and CDR2 SNEGSKA (reference sequence). CDR3 protein: CSARDEASGLHF. In DNA, the CDR3 is TGCAGTGCTAGAGATGAGGCTAGCGGTTTACACTTC.

This clonotype came up a few times. This chain uses TRBV4-3 with TRBJ2-7, with D hard to call. The CDR3 length is 13 residues. Deletions cut 4 bases from V and 4 bases from J, with 11 bases between. Germline-derived CDR1 and CDR2 are LGHNA and YSLEER. The CDR3 nucleotides are TGCGCCAGCAGCCCAAGACGTCAATACGAGCAGTACTTC. Amino acid sequence: CASSPRRQYEQYF.

This clonotype was observed many times. This chain links TRBV28 with TRBJ2-7; no firm D call. The CDR3 runs to 14 residues. Germline values: CDR1 MDHEN, CDR2 SYDVKM. Trimming cost V 8 bases and J 6 bases, with 20 bases left between them. The CDR3 region has the DNA TGTGCCAGCCGCCGGGCCCTATCGCCCTTCGAGCAGTACTTC. It specifies CASRRALSPFEQYF.

The rearrangement links TRBV7-9 to TRBJ2-7; D is undetermined. The CDR3 length is 15 residues. Trimming removed 1 base from V and 2 bases from J, with 12 bases in between. Germline CDR1 and CDR2: SEHNR and FQNEAQ (reference sequence). DNA of the CDR3: TGTGCCAGCAGCTTAGATGCCCCCCTACCCTACGAGCAGTACTTC. Its translation is CASSLDAPLPYEQYF.

This clonotype has at least ten counts. The rearrangement links TRBV4-2 to TRBJ2-3; D call uncertain. Trimming took 0 bases from V and 0 from J, leaving 10 bases between them. Germline V lookup: CDR1 LGHNA, CDR2 YNFKEQ. CDR3 length: 16 residues. CDR3: CASSQEEAVSTDTQYF. The CDR3 DNA reads as TGTGCCAGCAGCCAAGAAGAAGCTGTCAGCACAGATACGCAGTATTTT.

This clonotype occurred a few times. The rearrangement links TRBV19 to TRBJ2-7; 8 nucleotides align to TRBD2. The V gene's germline CDR1 is LNHDA and CDR2 SQIVND (reference sequence). The CDR3 sequence is 14 residues long. The V and J ends lost 3 bases and 3 bases, in that order; junction bases with no gene match: 4. The CDR3 nucleotides are TGTGCCAGTAGTATGGGCCTAGCGGGCTACGAGCAGTACTTC. It is translated as CASSMGLAGYEQYF.

This clonotype was counted at least ten times. This chain links TRBV27 with TRBJ1-1; TRBD1 might be the D (6 bases). V was clipped by 6 bases and J by 1 base, with 18 bases between them. The CDR3 covers 16 residues. Germline CDR1 reads MNHEY; CDR2 reads SMNVEV (reference sequence). The CDR3 coding sequence is TGTGCCAGCAGACTTTACTGGGGGCCGGGGAACACTGAAGCTTTCTTT. Amino acid sequence: CASRLYWGPGNTEAFF.